The clone carrying this TCR beta chain was counted a few times. Trimming cost V 0 bases and J 3 bases, with 11 bases left between them. Germline V gene lookup returns CDR1 SGHVS and CDR2 FNYEAQ. The length of the CDR3 is 16 residues. These data come from a study of CD8+CD57+ T cells in acquired aplastic anemia. TCR beta VDJ combinations and CDR3 sequences were profiled from genomic DNA. TCRdb used MiXCR to reprocess the reads, holding one entry per CDR3 protein. In the table there are 200,000 to 250,000 distinct CDR3 sequences, approximately 65% of which are singletons. Patients included in sequencing had previously demonstrated CD8+CD57+ cell expansion by flow cytometry. Every one of the patients had aplastic anemia (severe, acquired).

The receptor's source is a human donor with aplastic anemia. The chain employs TRBV7-6 and TRBJ2-2; D may be TRBD1 (6 bases). The sequenced material came from sorted CD4+, CD8+, or CD8+CD57+ T cells (not recorded which) from PBMCs. CDR3 coding DNA: TGTGCCAGCAGCTTAGCGAACAGGGTGGACACCGGGGAGCTGTTTTTT. Translated: CASSLANRVDTGELFF.